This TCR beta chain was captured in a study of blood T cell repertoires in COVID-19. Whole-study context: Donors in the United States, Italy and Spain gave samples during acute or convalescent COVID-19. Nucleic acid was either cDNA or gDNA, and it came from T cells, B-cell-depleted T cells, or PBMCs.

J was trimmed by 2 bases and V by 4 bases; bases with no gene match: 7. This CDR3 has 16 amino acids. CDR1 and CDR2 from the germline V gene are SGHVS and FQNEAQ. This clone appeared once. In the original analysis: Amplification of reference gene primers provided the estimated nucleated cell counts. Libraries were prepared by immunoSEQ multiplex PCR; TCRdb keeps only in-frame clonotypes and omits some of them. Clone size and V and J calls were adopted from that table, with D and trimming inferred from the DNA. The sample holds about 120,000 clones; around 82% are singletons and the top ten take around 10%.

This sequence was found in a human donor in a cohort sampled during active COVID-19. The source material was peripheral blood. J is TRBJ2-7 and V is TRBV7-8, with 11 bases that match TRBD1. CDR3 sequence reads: CASSSKGTGGAYEQYF. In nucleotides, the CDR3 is TGTGCCAGCAGCTCGAAGGGGACAGGGGGGGCCTACGAGCAGTACTTC.